This entry is about one T cell receptor (beta chain). The use of a sample-barcoded 5' primer and a J-beta primer mix characterized a second PCR of roughly 7 to 11 cycles. Each CDR3 protein is one row after TCRdb ran MiXCR on the 5' RACE reads. The sample lists some 780,000 distinct CDR3 sequences; about 56% were seen once. The entry originates in a study of blood T cells in healthy people across ages. This TCR came from a man between 35 and 55 years old in good health. Sequences were obtained from blood.

Written as DNA, the CDR3 is TGTGCCACCCAGGCACGGGGGGCCTTGGAGACCCAGTACTTC. The encoded protein is CATQARGALETQYF. The chain combines TRBV24-1 with TRBJ2-4, with D maybe TRBD2 (7 bases). The DNA end favors TRBJ2-5, so the J call may be wrong. The CDR3 extends over 14 amino acids. Germline-derived CDR1 and CDR2 are KGHDR and SFDVKD.